This T cell receptor beta chain was identified during a study of regulatory T cells in long-lasting Graves disease. Study-level results: Small numbers of samples may have cut accuracy.

The CDR3 is made up of 19 amino acids. Germline values: CDR1 SNHLY, CDR2 FYNNEI. With 5 bases clipped from V and 4 bases from J, the junction kept 15 bases outside the gene matches. Time point reported: persistent/refractory GD, antithyroid drugs over 5 years with positive TRAb. TCR sequences were obtained from RNA taken from PBMCs. Both iRepertoire HTBI primers and Arm-PCR of CDR3 regions were used to build the TCR beta libraries. MiXCR, applied by TCRdb to the multiplex PCR reads, yields one record per CDR3 protein. The sample consists of 400,000 to 450,000 distinct CDR3 sequences, less than 25% of them appearing once. On this clonotype itself: What it recognizes is unknown. This sequence may be a read error, since a much larger clone differs from it by one base.

The sample was peripheral blood mononuclear cells (PBMCs), taken when the disease was refractory, from a patient treated with antithyroid drugs. The TCR comes from a female donor with Graves disease. J is TRBJ2-2 and V is TRBV2; 11 nucleotides line up with TRBD2. The CDR3 reads CASSQRGASGRPGTGELFF. The CDR3 DNA follows: TGTGCCAGCAGTCAGAGAGGGGCTAGCGGGAGGCCAGGCACCGGGGAGCTGTTTTTT.